Sequencing of this TCR beta chain was carried out in a study of cytomegalovirus exposure and HLA in healthy donors (dated by TCRdb to about 2017). In the study overall: According to a later analysis, the 120 validation repertoires were produced on the same platform as the approximately 620 repertoires of the first cohort. The study combined high-throughput TCR immunosequencing, statistical association of individual TCRs with disease status, and machine learning to predict cytomegalovirus infection status. Besides the first cohort of roughly 660 subjects, a separate validation cohort made up of 120 different subjects was used. The aim of the study was to test whether cataloging public T cell receptors could identify signatures of past pathogen exposure.

Remarks on this clone: Its binding antigen is unknown. One base away there is no much larger clone; base qualities are not given.

Library prep was done by the immunoSEQ multiplex PCR assay. Under the source paper's analysis protocol: To diagnose cytomegalovirus status from the catalog of TCR beta chain sequences, a statistical classification framework was built. Held by TCRdb, this immuneACCESS table contains in-frame sequences only and omits some clones. Under half of the omission traces to an unresolved V gene where checked; the cause of the rest is unknown. The D gene and trimming were derived from the DNA, and the V and J assignments and clone size from that table. The sample profile shows 130,000 or so clones; roughly 89% of them were found once. The ten largest clones add up to 3% to 4% of the sample. Paper-wide results and their limitations: A few of the identified cytomegalovirus-associated TCR beta chains were confirmed in vitro to be specific for cytomegalovirus antigens. Subsequent analysis determined that TCRs grouped into clusters in the first cohort also showed a tendency toward co-occurrence across the 130 or so validation repertoires, and 90% to 95% of cluster scores exceeded 0. It was suggested by the authors that the approach could potentially be generalized to other disease states and immunological phenotypes. All 120 or so repertoires were used to score co-occurrence in the validation cohort in a later analysis, because that analysis had no HLA typing for the cohort. In both the original and validation cohorts, the classifier was reported to diagnose cytomegalovirus status with high specificity and sensitivity. The study listed 150 to 200 TCR beta chains as associated with cytomegalovirus. Across donors, most TCR sequences were observed very rarely, whereas some public TCRs were present in many individuals.

Donors formed part of the validation cohort, which comprised about 130 subjects and was distinct from the first cohort of 666 subjects. V has 3 bases trimmed and J has 2 bases trimmed; junction bases matching no gene number 2. Measured from the cysteine to the phenylalanine, the CDR3 is 17 residues long. CDR3 DNA only is kept here, 51 bases in frame from base 1. Based on the germline V gene (reference sequence), the CDR1 and CDR2 sequences are LNHDA and SQIVND. The specimen sequenced was PBMCs. The V gene is TRBV19 and the J gene is TRBJ2-6; 12 bases in the middle match TRBD1. This clonotype was sampled from a young man in good health and CMV-seronegative. The CDR3 reads CASSMGTGGAGANVLTF. The DNA sequence follows: TGTGCCAGTAGTATGGGGACAGGGGGCGCTGGGGCCAACGTCCTGACTTTC.